This T cell receptor (beta chain) comes out of a study of blood T cell repertoires in COVID-19. The CDR3 is 12 amino acids. The V and J ends lost 10 bases and 0 bases respectively, with 10 bases between them. Germline V gives CDR1 MNHEY, CDR2 SVGAGI. Here immunoSEQ multiplex PCR was the method, and the copy in TCRdb shows in-frame clones only, minus some. This sample has about 92,000 clones, with around 85% found just once. The TCR sequence derives from a woman aged 60 to 75 with COVID-19, enrolled during active disease. The chain employs TRBV6-5 and TRBJ2-7; no clear D. The sample comprised peripheral blood. The CDR3 loop is CATAGPSYEQYF. The CDR3 bases are TGTGCCACCGCAGGCCCCTCCTACGAGCAGTACTTC.